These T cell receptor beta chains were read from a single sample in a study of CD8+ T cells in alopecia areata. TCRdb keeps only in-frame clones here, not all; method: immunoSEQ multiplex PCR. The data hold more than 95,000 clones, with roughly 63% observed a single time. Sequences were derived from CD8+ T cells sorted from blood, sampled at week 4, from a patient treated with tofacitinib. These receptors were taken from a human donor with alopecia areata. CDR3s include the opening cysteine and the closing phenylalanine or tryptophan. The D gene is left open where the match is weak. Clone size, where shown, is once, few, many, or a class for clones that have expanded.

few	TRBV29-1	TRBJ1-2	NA	TGCAGCGTGTTCGCCTACAGGGAGGGCTACACCTTC	CSVFAYREGYTF
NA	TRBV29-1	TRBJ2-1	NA	TGCAGCGTTGAAGGGTTGAGTACCGAGCAGTTCTTC	CSVEGLSTEQFF
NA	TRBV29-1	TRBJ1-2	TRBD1	TGCAGCGTTGAATCGGGTTGGGACAGGGGTTCCTATGGCTACACCTTC	CSVESGWDRGSYGYTF
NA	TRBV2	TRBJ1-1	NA	TGTGCCAGCAGTGAATGGAACACTGAAGCTTTCTTT	CASSEWNTEAFF
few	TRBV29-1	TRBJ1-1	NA	TGCAGCGTACGACGAGCGCTGATGGCTGAAGCTTTCTTT	CSVRRALMAEAFF
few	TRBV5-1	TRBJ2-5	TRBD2	TGCGCCAGCAGCCCCGCTAGCGGGGGAGCAGAGACCCAGTACTTC	CASSPASGGAETQYF
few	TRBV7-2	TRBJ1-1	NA	TGTGCCAGCAGCTTACATAGCACTGAAGCTTTCTTT	CASSLHSTEAFF
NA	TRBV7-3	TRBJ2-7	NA	TGTGCCAGCAGCTTCGGGTCCGGTTACGAGCAGTACTTC	CASSFGSGYEQYF
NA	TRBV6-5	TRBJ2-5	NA	TGTGCCAGCACCCCCGATAGGAGCCGGGGGACCCAGTACTTC	CASTPDRSRGTQYF
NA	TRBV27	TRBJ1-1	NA	TGTGCCAGCAGTTACCATTTGACCCCACTCGGATTTCGGATGGCGGCTTTCTTT	CASSYHLTPLGFRMAAFF
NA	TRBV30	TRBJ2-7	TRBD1	TGTGCCTGGAGTGCCCGGACAGGGTTCTCCTACGAGCAGTACTTC	CAWSARTGFSYEQYF
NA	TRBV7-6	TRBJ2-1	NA	TGTGCCAGCAGCTTGGACCGAAGCTCCTACAATGAGCAGTTCTTC	CASSLDRSSYNEQFF
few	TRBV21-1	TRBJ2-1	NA	TGTGCCAGCAGCACATGGAGGCCAAGCTCCTACAATGAGCAGTTCTTC	CASSTWRPSSYNEQFF
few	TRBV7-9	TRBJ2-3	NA	TGTGCCAGCAGCTTCGGAGGGGTTACTAGCACAGATACGCAGTATTTT	CASSFGGVTSTDTQYF
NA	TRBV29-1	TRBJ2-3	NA	TGCAGCGTTGAAAGGGAGGGCACAGATACGCAGTATTTT	CSVEREGTDTQYF
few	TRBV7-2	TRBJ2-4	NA	TGTGCCAGCAGCTCCCGATTAAAGGGGGATGGGTACATTCAGTACTTC	CASSSRLKGDGYIQYF
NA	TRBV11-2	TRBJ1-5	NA	TGTGCCAGCAGCCCAGATGCAGGGGGCAATCAGCCCCAGCATTTT	CASSPDAGGNQPQHF
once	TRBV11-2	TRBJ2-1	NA	TGTGCCAGCACCGGTGTGAGCTCCTACAATGAGCAGTTCTTC	CASTGVSSYNEQFF
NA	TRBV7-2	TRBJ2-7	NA	TGTGCCAGCAGCTTAGGGTGGAACTCCTACGAGCAGTACTTC	CASSLGWNSYEQYF
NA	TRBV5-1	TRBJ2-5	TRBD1	TGCGCCAGCAGCAACCGGGACAGGGACCTCCAAGAGACCCAGTACTTC	CASSNRDRDLQETQYF
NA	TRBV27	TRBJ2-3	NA	TGTGCCAGCAGTTTCGGCCCATCTTACGGAGATACGCAGTATTTT	CASSFGPSYGDTQYF
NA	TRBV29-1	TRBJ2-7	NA	TGCAGCGTTGAAGATCCTTCTACTCGGGGTCGGCAGGTCGGCGAGCAGTACTTC	CSVEDPSTRGRQVGEQYF
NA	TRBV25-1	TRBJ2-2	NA	TGTGCCAGTTTTCAGGGGGAGCTGTTTTTT	CASFQGELFF
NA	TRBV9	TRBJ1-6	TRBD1	TGTGCCAGCAGCGGGATCGACAGGGGTGATTCACCCCTCCACTTT	CASSGIDRGDSPLHF
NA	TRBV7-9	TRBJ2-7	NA	TGTGCCAGCAGCGACTGGACGGTGAACTCCTACGAGCAGTACTTC	CASSDWTVNSYEQYF
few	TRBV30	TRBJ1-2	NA	TGTGCCTGGAGTGTGGTCGGGGGAGATGGCTACACCTTC	CAWSVVGGDGYTF
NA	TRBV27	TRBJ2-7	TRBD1	TGTGCCAGCAGTTTATCTTGGGACAGGGGCTTCTACGAGCAGTACTTC	CASSLSWDRGFYEQYF
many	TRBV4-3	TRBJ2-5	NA	TGCGCCAGCAGCCCATTCGGCCCCCCGGGGACCCAGTACTTC	CASSPFGPPGTQYF
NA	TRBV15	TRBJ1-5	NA	TGTGCCACCAGCCCCTCCGGGCAGCCCCAGCATTTT	CATSPSGQPQHF